This T cell receptor (beta chain) was documented in a study of T cells in Graves' hyperthyroidism and ophthalmopathy. Study details: Upon initial diagnosis and before any treatment, peripheral blood was collected.

The ends lost 8 bases at V and 4 bases at J; junction bases unmatched: 5. Germline assignment: CDR1 MNHEY and CDR2 SVGEGT. The CDR3 has 13 residues. Stability of Graves' hyperthyroidism was defined as absent ophthalmopathy progression within 18 months. Uncontrolled infection, other autoimmune disease, pregnancy or lactation excluded patients. This clonotype was observed a handful of times. Regions amplified from RNA transcripts were the TCR beta CDR3 regions. In the first-round RT-PCR of the TCR CDR3, the HTBI primer set was used. MiXCR was run by TCRdb on the multiplex PCR reads, yielding one entry per CDR3 protein. The repertoire holds hundreds of thousands of distinct CDR3 sequences, around 15% seen once, with less than 4.5% in the top ten.

The receptor's source is a woman in her twenties or thirties with Graves' hyperthyroidism. The sample taken for sequencing was blood. The rearrangement uses TRBV6-2 or TRBV6-3 and TRBJ1-3; the match to TRBD1 covers 7 bases. The CDR3 DNA reads as TGTGCCAGCTTCAGGGGGGCAGGAAACACCATATATTTT. Translation gives CASFRGAGNTIYF.